These 26 T cell receptor beta chains were all obtained from the same sample, sequenced in a study of radiotherapy plus CTLA-4 blockade in lung cancer. Data came from immunoSEQ multiplex PCR; TCRdb stores just in-frame clones and leaves some out. The sample lists about 62,000 clones; 60% to 80% were seen once. The material was peripheral blood, obtained from a patient treated with radiotherapy plus ipilimumab. The receptors shown here come from a human donor with non-small cell lung cancer who had a complete response to radiotherapy plus ipilimumab.

The gene calls are TRBV19 and TRBJ1-2, with D maybe TRBD1 (6 bases). V dropped 4 bases and J dropped 3 bases, with 21 bases sitting between them. The CDR3 has 17 amino acids. The V gene's germline CDR1 is LNHDA and CDR2 SQIVND (reference sequence). CDR3 residues: CASSNLRGLTGDYGYTF. DNA for the CDR3: TGTGCCAGTAGTAACCTCCGAGGGTTGACAGGAGACTATGGCTACACCTTC.

The chain carries TRBV6-6 and TRBJ1-5, with D possibly being TRBD1 (6 bases). CDR3 size: 12 residues. CDR1 MNHNY and CDR2 SVGAGI come from the germline V gene (reference sequence). V lost 5 bases and J lost 5, with 7 bases in between. The DNA of the CDR3 is TGTGCCAGCAGTGCAGGGGATCAGCCCCAGCATTTT. Protein: CASSAGDQPQHF.

V usage is TRBV18 and J usage is TRBJ2-5; possibly TRBD2 for D (6 bases). Germline-derived CDR1 and CDR2 are KGHSH and LQKENI. The CDR3 is made up of 14 amino acids. The germline V and J ends were trimmed by 6 bases and 3 bases, with 14 bases remaining between them. CDR3 sequence: CASSPPGSKETQYF. The CDR3 bases are TGTGCCAGCTCGCCCCCCGGGAGCAAAGAGACCCAGTACTTC.

V and J are TRBV4-3 and TRBJ2-3; the D gene is possibly TRBD2 (6 bases). Trimming removed 0 bases from V and 0 bases from J, with 10 bases in between. Germline CDR1 LGHNA, CDR2 YSLEER. The CDR3 runs 16 residues. CDR3 coding DNA: TGCGCCAGCAGCCAAGAGAAGGGGACTAGCACAGATACGCAGTATTTT. Translating gives CASSQEKGTSTDTQYF.

The chain is built from TRBV30 and TRBJ2-2, with 7 bases that match TRBD1. J lost 6 bases, V lost 0 bases, and 7 bases had no gene match. This CDR3 has 15 amino acids. Germline assignment: CDR1 GTSNPN and CDR2 SVGIG (reference sequence). CDR3 residues: CAWSVVRQGAGELFF. The CDR3 DNA is TGTGCCTGGAGTGTCGTAAGACAGGGAGCCGGGGAGCTGTTTTTT. The full variable domain, completed using reference TRBV30 and TRBJ2-2, is SQTIHQWPATLVQPVGSPLSLECTVEGTSNPNLYWYRQAAGRGLQLLFYSVGIGQISSEVPQNLSASRPQDRQFILSSKKLLLSDSGFYLCAWSVVRQGAGELFFGEGSRLTVL.

J is TRBJ1-1 and V is TRBV13, with 8 bases fitting TRBD1. V shed 3 bases and J 5 bases; nucleotides not matched to a gene: 8. The CDR3 sequence is 15 residues long. From germline, CDR1 is PRHDT and CDR2 FYEKMQ (reference sequence). DNA of the CDR3: TGTGCCAGCAGCTTCACCCCGACAGGGGAAACTGAAGCTTTCTTT. Its translation: CASSFTPTGETEAFF.

The chain employs TRBV2 and TRBJ1-2; D unclear. Trimming took 3 bases from V and 2 from J, leaving 4 bases between them. This CDR3 region has 12 residues. CDR1 and CDR2 (germline): SNHLY, FYNNEI. CDR3 protein: CASSDGNYGYTF. The CDR3 DNA reads as TGTGCCAGCAGTGACGGCAACTATGGCTACACCTTC.

This chain connects TRBV5-1 to TRBJ1-4; a weak D match, TRBD1 (5 bases). V lost 4 bases, J lost 0 bases, and 10 bases lay in between. The germline gives CDR1 SGHRS, CDR2 YFSETQ. CDR3 size: 15 residues. Written as DNA, the CDR3 is TGCGCCAGCAGCCCGGACACTGCAACTAATGAAAAACTGTTTTTT. This translates into CASSPDTATNEKLFF.

The chain links TRBV7-2 to TRBJ2-5; 10 positions agree with TRBD1. The CDR3 loop spans 15 amino acids. V lost 4 bases to trimming and J lost 0 bases; unmatched junction nucleotides: 2. From germline, CDR1 is SGHTA and CDR2 FQGNSA. CDR3 protein: CASSSGQGYQETQYF. CDR3 in DNA: TGTGCCAGCAGCTCGGGACAGGGGTACCAAGAGACCCAGTACTTC.

As for this clone: This sample also contains other DNA sequences that code for the same CDR3. The chain uses TRBV5-1 and TRBJ1-5; D gene uncertain. Germline V lookup: CDR1 SGHRS, CDR2 YFSETQ. V was trimmed by 2 bases and J by 2 bases, leaving 11 bases between them. The CDR3 has 15 residues. This CDR3 reads CASSLGLAGNQPQHF. CDR3 nucleotides: TGCGCCAGCAGCTTAGGACTAGCGGGCAATCAGCCCCAGCATTTT.

The CDR3 DNA reads TGTGCCTGGAGTGTCCCAGGATCGAACACCATATATTTT. Its protein product is CAWSVPGSNTIYF. This chain links TRBV30 with TRBJ1-3; D is uncertain. This CDR3 is 13 amino acids long. The V gene lost 0 bases and the J gene lost 7 bases, with 10 bases spanning the gap. Germline CDR1 reads GTSNPN; CDR2 reads SVGIG (reference sequence). The variable domain in full, completed from reference TRBV30 and TRBJ1-3, reads SQTIHQWPATLVQPVGSPLSLECTVEGTSNPNLYWYRQAAGRGLQLLFYSVGIGQISSEVPQNLSASRPQDRQFILSSKKLLLSDSGFYLCAWSVPGSNTIYFGEGSWLTVV.

This clone has a handful of counts. The J gene is TRBJ2-3, the V gene TRBV9; D gene uncertain. CDR3 length: 15 amino acids. Trimming stripped 0 bases from V and 1 base from J, with 9 bases between. Germline CDR1 and CDR2: SGDLS and YYNGEE. CDR3 region: CASSVGGFGTDTQYF. The DNA for the CDR3 is TGTGCCAGCAGCGTAGGAGGTTTTGGCACAGATACGCAGTATTTT.

V usage is TRBV5-1 and J usage is TRBJ1-2, with TRBD1 as a possible D gene (5 bases). Per the germline V gene, CDR1 is SGHRS and CDR2 is YFSETQ. The CDR3 has 15 residues. V was pared by 1 base and J by 0 bases, with 10 bases between. CDR3 sequence: CASSLLGRTNYGYTF. DNA for the CDR3: TGCGCCAGCAGCTTGTTGGGACGGACTAACTATGGCTACACCTTC.

The chain's CDR3 is CASSFLTLQETQYF. The CDR3 DNA sequence: TGTGCCAGCAGCTTTTTGACACTTCAAGAGACCCAGTACTTC. J is TRBJ2-5 and V is TRBV7-9; D unclear. This CDR3 comprises 14 residues. V was trimmed by 3 bases and J by 2 bases, leaving 10 bases between them. Germline V gives CDR1 SEHNR, CDR2 FQNEAQ (reference sequence).

This clone is a singleton in its sample. The chain has TRBV10-1 and TRBJ1-2; 7 positions match TRBD1. V trimming: 6 bases; J trimming: 4 bases; junction bases outside the gene matches: 5. The CDR3 contains 13 residues. Germline CDR1 and CDR2: WNHNN and SYGVQD (reference sequence). The CDR3 is CASSEGQTYGYTF. The DNA for the CDR3 is TGCGCCAGCAGCGAGGGACAGACCTATGGCTACACCTTC.

The chain combines TRBV5-4 with TRBJ1-1; D is uncertain. Looked up from germline, CDR1 is SGHNT and CDR2 is YYREEE (reference sequence). There are 15 residues in the CDR3. V lost 4 bases to trimming and J lost 2 bases, with 15 bases between them. The CDR3 DNA follows: TGTGCCAGCAGCCCAGTTACTTTGGTTAACACTGAAGCTTTCTTT. This translates into CASSPVTLVNTEAFF.

The J gene is TRBJ1-2, the V gene TRBV7-2, with 9 bases that match TRBD1. V lost 5 bases, J lost 8 bases, and 6 bases stayed unmatched. The germline CDR1 and CDR2 sequences are SGHTA and FQGNSA. The CDR3 sequence is 13 residues long. The CDR3 loop reads CASSQTGGEGYTF. Here the CDR3 DNA reads TGTGCCAGCAGCCAGACAGGGGGTGAAGGCTACACCTTC.

The chain uses TRBV27 and TRBJ2-7; TRBD1 matches at 11 bases. J was trimmed by 5 bases and V by 1 base; bases with no gene match: 4. The CDR3 length is 15 residues. The germline V gene has CDR1 MNHEY and CDR2 SMNVEV (reference sequence). The CDR3 region has the DNA TGTGCCAGCAGTTTATTCCCGGGACAGGGGGACGAGCAGTACTTC. Translated, it gives CASSLFPGQGDEQYF.

This clone appeared a few times. The V and J genes are TRBV19 and TRBJ1-3, with D uncertain. Per germline, CDR1 LNHDA and CDR2 SQIVND (reference sequence). V lost 3 bases, J lost 5 bases, and 11 bases lay in between. The CDR3 has 14 residues. As DNA, the CDR3 is TGTGCCAGTAGTATCCGCCAGTCCCGAAACACCATATATTTT. It codes for CASSIRQSRNTIYF.

J is TRBJ2-7 and V is TRBV4-3; D is unresolved. This CDR3 comprises 13 residues. Germline V gene sequence: CDR1 LGHNA, CDR2 YSLEER. V was pared by 0 bases and J by 4 bases, with 7 bases between. In DNA form, the CDR3 reads TGCGCCAGCAGCCAAGAAACCGGATACGAGCAGTACGTC. It yields the protein CASSQETGYEQYV.

The chain links TRBV2 to TRBJ2-5; possible D gene TRBD2, 6 bases. The germline V and J ends were trimmed by 0 bases and 5 bases, with 16 bases remaining between them. Germline loops: CDR1 SNHLY, CDR2 FYNNEI. CDR3 length: 16 amino acids. The CDR3 loop is CASSEARRDWGETQYF. Written as DNA, the CDR3 is TGTGCCAGCAGTGAAGCGAGGCGGGATTGGGGCGAGACCCAGTACTTC.

J is TRBJ1-1 and V is TRBV2; 10 positions agree with TRBD1. The V segment lost 2 bases and the J segment 5 bases; nucleotides outside the gene matches: 11. Per germline, CDR1 SNHLY and CDR2 FYNNEI. The CDR3 length is 17 residues. CDR3 sequence: CASSERRQGAEWTEAFF. CDR3 nucleotides: TGTGCCAGCAGTGAAAGGCGACAGGGGGCCGAGTGGACTGAAGCTTTCTTT. The whole variable domain, remainder taken from reference TRBV2 and TRBJ1-1, is EPEVTQTPSHQVTQMGQEVILRCVPISNHLYFYWYRQILGQKVEFLVSFYNNEISEKSEIFDDQFSVERPDGSNFTLKIRSTKLEDSAMYFCASSERRQGAEWTEAFFGQGTRLTVV.

V is TRBV11-2 and J is TRBJ2-3, with D perhaps being TRBD1 or TRBD2 (5 bases each). V was clipped by 0 bases and J by 2 bases, with 12 bases between them. Germline lookup yields CDR1 SGHAT and CDR2 FQNNGV. This CDR3 is 16 amino acids long. In DNA form, the CDR3 reads TGTGCCAGCAGCTTAGACGGGGCCGAATTCACAGATACGCAGTATTTT. Its protein product is CASSLDGAEFTDTQYF.

The rearrangement uses TRBV30 and TRBJ2-5, with TRBD1 as a possible D gene (6 bases). V lost 2 bases and J lost 4, with 8 bases in between. Germline V gives CDR1 GTSNPN, CDR2 SVGIG (reference sequence). This CDR3 spans 12 amino acids. CDR3 protein: CAWSPRGETQYF. CDR3 in DNA: TGTGCCTGGAGTCCCAGGGGAGAGACCCAGTACTTC.

This rearrangement joins TRBV11-3 to TRBJ2-5; D remains unclear. Germline V gene sequence: CDR1 SGHNT, CDR2 YENEEA. The CDR3 spans 16 residues. V was cut by 2 bases and J by 1 base, with 14 bases left in between. DNA of the CDR3: TGTGCCAGCAGCTTAAAGGGCGGAAGCCTCCAAGAGACCCAGTACTTC. Residues: CASSLKGGSLQETQYF.

V is TRBV5-4 and J is TRBJ1-2; no reliable D call. CDR3 length: 13 residues. Germline values: CDR1 SGHNT, CDR2 YYREEE (reference sequence). V shed 1 base and J shed 6 bases, with 10 bases lying between them. CDR3 protein: CASSLYPHDGYTF. For the CDR3, the DNA is TGTGCCAGCAGCTTGTACCCACATGATGGCTACACCTTC.